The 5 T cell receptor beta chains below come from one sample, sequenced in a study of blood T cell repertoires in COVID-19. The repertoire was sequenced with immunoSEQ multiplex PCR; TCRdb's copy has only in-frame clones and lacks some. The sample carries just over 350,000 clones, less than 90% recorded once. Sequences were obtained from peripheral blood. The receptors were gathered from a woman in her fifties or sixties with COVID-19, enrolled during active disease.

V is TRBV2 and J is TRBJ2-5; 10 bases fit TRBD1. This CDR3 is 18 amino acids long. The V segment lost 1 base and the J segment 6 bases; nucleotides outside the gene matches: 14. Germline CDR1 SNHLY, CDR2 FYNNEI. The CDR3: CASSEGRPGTGDGKTQYF. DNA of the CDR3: TGTGCCAGCAGTGAAGGGAGACCGGGGACAGGGGACGGAAAGACCCAGTACTTC.

The CDR3 loop reads CASSFNRGSYEQYF. The CDR3 DNA reads as TGTGCCAGCAGCTTCAACAGGGGTTCCTACGAGCAGTACTTC. This rearrangement joins TRBV6-5 to TRBJ2-7; 7 bases are a match to TRBD1. This CDR3 comprises 14 residues. The V gene's germline CDR1 is MNHEY and CDR2 SVGAGI. J was trimmed by 1 base and V by 6 bases; bases with no gene match: 6.

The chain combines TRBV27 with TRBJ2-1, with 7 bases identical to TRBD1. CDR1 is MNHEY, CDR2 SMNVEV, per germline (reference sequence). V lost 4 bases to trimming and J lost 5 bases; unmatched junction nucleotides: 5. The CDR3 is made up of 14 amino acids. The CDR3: CASSSTGRDNEQFF. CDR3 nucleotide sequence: TGTGCCAGCAGTTCGACAGGGCGGGACAATGAGCAGTTCTTC.

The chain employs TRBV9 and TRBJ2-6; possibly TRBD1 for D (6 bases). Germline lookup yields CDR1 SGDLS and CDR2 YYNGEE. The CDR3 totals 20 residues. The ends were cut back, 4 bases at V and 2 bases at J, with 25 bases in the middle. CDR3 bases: TGTGCCAGCAGCCGAACGGACAGTGACCTAGTCATGGCTGGGGCCAACGTCCTGACTTTC. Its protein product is CASSRTDSDLVMAGANVLTF.

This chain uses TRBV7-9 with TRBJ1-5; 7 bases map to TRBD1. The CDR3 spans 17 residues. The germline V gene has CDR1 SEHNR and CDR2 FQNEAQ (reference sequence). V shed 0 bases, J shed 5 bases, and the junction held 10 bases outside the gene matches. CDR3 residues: CASSLAFGQGVYQPQHF. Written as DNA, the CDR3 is TGTGCCAGCAGCTTAGCATTTGGGCAGGGGGTATATCAGCCCCAGCATTTT.